These T cell receptor beta chains were read from a single sample in a study of cytomegalovirus exposure and HLA in healthy donors. The method was immunoSEQ multiplex PCR; TCRdb's version includes in-frame clones alone and lacks a portion of them. Of roughly 200,000 clones in the sample, 79% were seen once. The sample comprised PBMCs. These receptors were taken from a woman in her twenties or thirties in good health and CMV-seropositive. CDR3s include the opening cysteine and the closing phenylalanine or tryptophan. D genes are given only for firm matches. Clone size is stated in some rows and not others, as once, few, many or a class when expanded.

v_call	clone_size	j_call	d_call	cdr3_aa	cdr3_nt
TRBV6-6	-	TRBJ2-7	-	CASSYLQGAYEQYF	TGTGCCAGCAGTTACCTCCAGGGCGCCTACGAGCAGTACTTC
TRBV4-2	few	TRBJ2-1	TRBD2	CASSQESSGAYNEQFF	TGTGCCAGCAGCCAAGAATCTAGCGGGGCATACAATGAGCAGTTCTTC
TRBV19	-	TRBJ1-2	TRBD1	CASKGTGWGRTNYGYTF	TGTGCCAGTAAGGGGACAGGGTGGGGACGAACTAACTATGGCTACACCTTC
TRBV7-9	few	TRBJ1-1	-	CASSVHQGEAFF	TGTGCCAGCAGCGTCCACCAGGGTGAAGCTTTCTTT
TRBV6-5	-	TRBJ2-7	TRBD1	CASSYGTGTYEQYF	TGTGCCAGCAGTTACGGGACAGGGACCTACGAGCAGTACTTC
TRBV5-5	-	TRBJ2-1	-	CASSLLQGEDNEQFF	TGTGCCAGCAGCTTGTTGCAGGGTGAGGACAATGAGCAGTTCTTC
TRBV27	-	TRBJ2-3	-	CASSKPAAGTQYF	TGTGCCAGCAGTAAACCGGCGGCCGGTACGCAGTATTTT
TRBV6-1	once	TRBJ1-2	TRBD1	CATREGQGVNGYTF	TGTGCCACCCGAGAGGGACAGGGTGTGAATGGCTACACCTTC
TRBV7-6	-	TRBJ2-1	TRBD2	CASSLARTSNPYNEQFF	TGTGCCAGCAGCTTAGCACGGACTAGTAACCCCTACAATGAGCAGTTCTTC
TRBV7-8	few	TRBJ2-3	TRBD2	CASSPRGGGFTDTQYF	TGTGCCAGCAGCCCGAGGGGCGGGGGGTTCACAGATACGCAGTATTTT
TRBV7-9	-	TRBJ2-7	-	CASSPPGGHEQYF	TGTGCCAGCAGCCCCCCGGGGGGCCACGAGCAGTACTTC
TRBV19	few	TRBJ2-2	-	CASSLQGGAGTGELFF	TGTGCCAGTAGTCTTCAGGGGGGCGCGGGCACCGGGGAGCTGTTTTTT
TRBV19	-	TRBJ2-1	TRBD2	CASSFLAGGYNEQFF	TGTGCCAGTAGTTTCTTAGCGGGGGGGTACAATGAGCAGTTCTTC
TRBV11-2	-	TRBJ2-1	TRBD2	CASKAQRGVNEQFF	TGTGCCAGCAAAGCCCAGCGGGGGGTCAATGAGCAGTTCTTC
TRBV4-3	-	TRBJ2-3	TRBD2	CASSQDSGTPTSGGWSTDTQYF	TGCGCCAGCAGCCAAGATTCGGGGACCCCGACTAGCGGGGGATGGAGCACAGATACGCAGTATTTT
TRBV4-2	-	TRBJ1-2	TRBD1	CASSQLPGQGDYGYTF	TGTGCCAGCAGCCAGTTACCGGGACAGGGGGACTATGGCTACACCTTC